Listed here are 26 T cell receptor beta chains from one sample, sequenced in a study of patients and donors after allogeneic stem cell transplantation. In TCRdb, the RT-PCR reads were re-called with MiXCR into one record per CDR3 protein. Of more than 850,000 distinct CDR3 sequences listed, roughly 18% are singletons. What was sequenced was blood, either unsorted or a sorted T cell fraction (not recorded which). The source of these receptors is a human donor who was either an allogeneic HSCT recipient or a stem cell or donor lymphocyte infusion donor (not recorded which). It is not recorded whose cells these are; they may come from a transplant donor.

The J gene is TRBJ2-1, the V gene TRBV15; possible D gene TRBD2, 5 bases. The V end lost 4 bases, the J end lost 2 bases, and 12 bases lay between the germline ends. This CDR3 has 15 residues. Germline assignment: CDR1 LNHNV and CDR2 YYDKDF (reference sequence). CDR3 sequence (DNA): TGTGCCACCAGCAAGCGGTACGAGACCTACAATGAGCAGTTCTTC. Amino acids: CATSKRYETYNEQFF. The complete variable domain, with remaining parts taken from reference TRBV15 and TRBJ2-1, reads DAMVIQNPRYQVTQFGKPVTLSCSQTLNHNVMYWYQQKSSQAPKLLFHYYDKDFNNEADTPDNFQSRRPNTSFCFLDIRSPGLGDTAMYLCATSKRYETYNEQFFGPGTRLTVL.

The chain links TRBV6-1 to TRBJ2-7, with TRBD1 matching 9 bases. Germline assignment: CDR1 MNHNS and CDR2 SASEGT. CDR3 size: 18 residues. V shed 7 bases and J 1 base; nucleotides not matched to a gene: 17. The CDR3 bases are TGTGCCAGCATCGATGGGGCAACCGGGACAGGGAGGTCCTACGAGCAGTACTTC. It yields the protein CASIDGATGTGRSYEQYF.

The chain recombines TRBV6-1 with TRBJ1-5; D call uncertain. The CDR3 extends over 14 amino acids. Germline V gives CDR1 MNHNS, CDR2 SASEGT. V lost 2 bases, J lost 4 bases, and 9 bases lay in between. CDR3 protein: CASSEILVNQPQHF. CDR3 coding DNA: TGTGCCAGCAGTGAAATACTGGTAAATCAGCCCCAGCATTTT.

This clonotype was picked up a small number of times. The rearrangement joins TRBV20-1 to TRBJ2-2; D is unclear. CDR1 is DFQATT, CDR2 SNEGSKA, per germline (reference sequence). Trimming pared 8 bases from V and 4 bases from J, leaving 14 bases between. The CDR3 covers 13 residues. The CDR3: CSSDVGSTGELFF. CDR3 nucleotide sequence: TGCAGTTCCGATGTGGGGTCCACCGGGGAGCTGTTTTTT.

Only a few counts were recorded for this clonotype. The chain recombines TRBV3-1 with TRBJ2-7; the D gene is possibly TRBD2 (5 bases). CDR3 length: 11 residues. Looked up from germline, CDR1 is LGHDT and CDR2 is YNNKEL (reference sequence). V lost 2 bases, J lost 9 bases, and 8 bases lay in between. DNA for the CDR3: TGTGCCAGCAGCCAAATGGGAGTGCAGTACTTC. Residues: CASSQMGVQYF.

This clonotype was seen only a few times. The chain carries TRBV12-3 or TRBV12-4 and TRBJ1-1, with D uncertain. V lost 2 bases to trimming and J lost 7 bases, with 5 bases between them. The CDR3 spans 11 residues. The CDR3 DNA is TGTGCCAGCAGTTTACAGTTTGAAGCTTTCTTT. This translates into CASSLQFEAFF.

This clonotype was seen many times. The chain combines TRBV9 with TRBJ1-1; D gene unclear. This CDR3 has 13 amino acids. Germline CDR1 is SGDLS and CDR2 is YYNGEE. V lost 5 bases to trimming and J lost 1 base, with 9 bases between them. CDR3 residues: CASSVSGNTEAFF. DNA for the CDR3: TGTGCCAGCAGTGTTTCAGGGAACACTGAAGCTTTCTTT.

This clonotype was counted only a few times. The V call is TRBV29-1, the J call TRBJ1-2, with D maybe TRBD1 (5 bases). This CDR3 contains 13 residues. V lost 7 bases and J lost 4, with 16 bases in between. The germline gives CDR1 SQVTM, CDR2 ANQGSEA. CDR3 bases: TGCAGCGCCGAGGGGCAGGGAGGCTATGGCTACACCTTC. Translating gives CSAEGQGGYGYTF. The full variable domain, in which reference TRBV29-1 and TRBJ1-2 provide the parts outside the CDR3, is SAVISQKPSRDICQRGTSLTIQCQVDSQVTMMFWYRQQPGQSLTLIATANQGSEATYESGFVIDKFPISRPNLTFSTLTVSNMSPEDSSIYLCSAEGQGGYGYTFGSGTRLTVV.

The chain recombines TRBV6-5 with TRBJ2-1; 9 bases are shared with TRBD1. The junction had 6 bases not matched to a gene; V was cut back by 2 bases and J by 1 base. The CDR3 has 17 residues. Germline V gives CDR1 MNHEY, CDR2 SVGAGI. The CDR3 DNA is TGTGCCAGCAGTTACCACCTCGGACAGGGGTCCTACAATGAGCAGTTCTTC. This encodes CASSYHLGQGSYNEQFF.

The V call is TRBV10-3, the J call TRBJ1-2, with D perhaps matching TRBD1 (6 bases). V dropped 9 bases and J dropped 2 bases, with 13 bases sitting between them. Germline loops: CDR1 ENHRY, CDR2 SYGVKD. The CDR3 consists of 13 residues. The CDR3 region is CAIAGGPNYGYTF. CDR3 DNA: TGTGCCATAGCCGGGGGCCCAAACTATGGCTACACCTTC.

This clonotype turned up a few times. The chain employs TRBV6-5 and TRBJ2-3; D is perhaps TRBD2 (6 bases). CDR1 is MNHEY and CDR2 is SVGAGI in the germline V gene. The CDR3 extends over 12 amino acids. Trimming removed 8 bases from V and 14 bases from J, with 20 bases in between. The CDR3 protein is CASGGAGRSLYF. CDR3 in DNA: TGTGCCAGCGGAGGAGCGGGTCGATCGCTGTATTTT.

This clonotype occurred a few times. The chain combines TRBV12-3 or TRBV12-4 with TRBJ2-1; TRBD1 might be the D (6 bases). Between the trimmed V and J ends, which lost 4 bases and 7 bases, there was a span of 8 bases. The CDR3 is made up of 12 amino acids. CDR3 amino acids: CASSSGENEQFF. CDR3 nucleotides: TGTGCCAGCAGTTCAGGGGAGAATGAGCAGTTCTTC.

This clonotype has more than one count but fewer than ten. The chain combines TRBV29-1 with TRBJ1-1, with D perhaps matching TRBD1 (6 bases). V was clipped by 4 bases and J by 3 bases, with 9 bases between them. Looked up from germline, CDR1 is SQVTM and CDR2 is ANQGSEA. The CDR3 extends over 12 amino acids. The CDR3 DNA reads TGCAGCGTTGCAGGGGTGTACACTGAAGCTTTCTTT. Encoded protein: CSVAGVYTEAFF. The full variable domain, in which reference TRBV29-1 and TRBJ1-1 provide the parts outside the CDR3, is SAVISQKPSRDICQRGTSLTIQCQVDSQVTMMFWYRQQPGQSLTLIATANQGSEATYESGFVIDKFPISRPNLTFSTLTVSNMSPEDSSIYLCSVAGVYTEAFFGQGTRLTVV.

This clonotype was counted only a few times. The genes are TRBV10-3 and TRBJ2-1; the match to TRBD2 covers 7 bases. Looked up from germline, CDR1 is ENHRY and CDR2 is SYGVKD. V shed 3 bases, J shed 8 bases, and the junction held 16 bases outside the gene matches. CDR3 length equals 17 residues. CDR3 in DNA: TGTGCCATCAGTGACAATGGGGGGGTTCAGGCGTACGATGAGCAGTTCTTC. Translating it yields CAISDNGGVQAYDEQFF.

This chain uses TRBV7-6 with TRBJ2-3; TRBD2 matches 11 bases. V lost 1 base and J lost 3; bases outside the gene matches: 18. From germline, CDR1 is SGHVS and CDR2 FNYEAQ. The CDR3 is 21 amino acids. The CDR3 loop reads CASSLVLRGIAGGPKTDTQYF. CDR3 bases: TGTGCCAGCAGCTTAGTATTGAGGGGGATAGCGGGAGGGCCAAAGACAGATACGCAGTATTTT.

The V call is TRBV5-6, the J call TRBJ2-1, with TRBD2 as a possible D gene (5 bases). Trimming took off 2 bases at V and 2 bases at J, with 20 bases between the two ends. The germline CDR1 and CDR2 sequences are SGHDT and YYEEEE. The CDR3 has 18 residues. The CDR3 DNA reads TGTGCCAGCAGCTTTTCTATTCCGGGGTACGATACCTACAATGAGCAGTTCTTC. Its translation: CASSFSIPGYDTYNEQFF.

The V call is TRBV20-1, the J call TRBJ1-1; 10 bases are a match to TRBD1. In germline, CDR1 is DFQATT, CDR2 SNEGSKA (reference sequence). This CDR3 is 16 amino acids long. With V trimmed by 2 bases and J by 3 bases, 9 bases remained unmatched. The CDR3 spells CSARLARTGGDTEAFF. The CDR3 bases are TGCAGTGCTAGATTGGCTCGGACAGGGGGGGACACTGAAGCTTTCTTT.

V is TRBV6-2 or TRBV6-3 and J is TRBJ2-2; possibly TRBD2 for D (7 bases). Trimming left V 8 bases short and J 7 bases short, with 17 bases between. From germline, CDR1 is MNHEY and CDR2 SVGEGT. The CDR3 is made up of 14 amino acids. Here the CDR3 reads CASAFAGAGGELFF. In DNA, the CDR3 is TGTGCCAGCGCTTTTGCGGGGGCCGGCGGGGAGCTGTTTTTT.

This clonotype was picked up many times. The rearrangement uses TRBV25-1 and TRBJ1-2; D not certain. Between the trimmed V and J ends, which lost 2 bases and 2 bases, there was a span of 9 bases. The CDR3 extends over 14 amino acids. CDR1 is MGHDK, CDR2 SYGVNS, per germline. The CDR3 sequence: CASSEIDKNYGYTF. CDR3 bases: TGTGCCAGCAGTGAAATAGACAAGAACTATGGCTACACCTTC.

This clonotype was picked up a small number of times. The chain recombines TRBV4-3 with TRBJ2-1, with D possibly TRBD1 on 5 matching bases. The CDR3 totals 14 residues. V lost 4 bases to trimming and J lost 6 bases, with 13 bases between them. Per germline, CDR1 LGHNA and CDR2 YSLEER. CDR3 sequence reads: CASSPTDSLNEQFF. CDR3 nucleotides: TGCGCCAGCAGCCCTACTGACAGTCTCAATGAGCAGTTCTTC.

The chain employs TRBV4-3 and TRBJ1-5; 10 nucleotides align to TRBD1. This CDR3 contains 16 residues. Per the germline V gene, CDR1 is LGHNA and CDR2 is YSLEER. V lost 3 bases and J lost 7; bases outside the gene matches: 9. In DNA, the CDR3 is TGCGCCAGCAGCCACCATTCGACAGGGGGCGGGCAGCCCCAGCATTTT. This sequence encodes CASSHHSTGGGQPQHF.

The rearrangement uses TRBV9 and TRBJ1-1, with 12 nucleotides matching TRBD1. The CDR3 is 15 amino acids. Germline V gives CDR1 SGDLS, CDR2 YYNGEE. Losses at the gene ends were 3 bases for V and 4 bases for J; bases not matched to a gene: 4. CDR3 sequence (DNA): TGTGCCAGCAGCGCCCCGGGACAGGGGGCCACTGAAGCTTTCTTT. It is translated as CASSAPGQGATEAFF. The variable domain in full, completed from reference TRBV9 and TRBJ1-1, reads DSGVTQTPKHLITATGQRVTLRCSPRSGDLSVYWYQQSLDQGLQFLIQYYNGEERAKGNILERFSAQQFPDLHSELNLSSLELGDSALYFCASSAPGQGATEAFFGQGTRLTVV.

The rearrangement links TRBV4-3 to TRBJ1-5; D possibly corresponds to TRBD1 (5 bases). This CDR3 is built from 16 residues. V lost 0 bases to trimming and J lost 3 bases, with 12 bases between them. Germline V gene lookup returns CDR1 LGHNA and CDR2 YSLEER. The CDR3 nucleotides are TGCGCCAGCAGCCAAGATAGGGACCCGATCAATCAGCCCCAGCATTTT. This codes for CASSQDRDPINQPQHF.

This clonotype was detected many times. The V call is TRBV4-1, the J call TRBJ2-3; D is unresolved. The ends were cut back, 1 base at V and 7 bases at J, with 12 bases in the middle. This CDR3 has 14 residues. The germline CDR1 and CDR2 sequences are MGHRA and YSYEKL. CDR3 bases: TGCGCCAGCAGCCAAGTAGGGTTCGAAAATACGCAGTATTTT. Amino acids: CASSQVGFENTQYF.

This chain uses TRBV9 with TRBJ2-3; D unclear. The V end lost 6 bases, the J end lost 5 bases, and 13 bases lay between the germline ends. This CDR3 contains 13 residues. CDR1 and CDR2 (germline): SGDLS, YYNGEE. The CDR3 spells CASNPPGRDTQYF. The CDR3 nucleotides are TGTGCCAGCAACCCCCCCGGGCGAGATACGCAGTATTTT.

The genes are TRBV11-1 and TRBJ1-2; no clear D. The V and J ends lost 5 bases and 4 bases respectively, with 26 bases between them. Germline CDR1 and CDR2: SGHAT and FQDESV (reference sequence). The CDR3 totals 18 residues. The CDR3 loop reads CASSIRAGNPTVFYGYTF. The CDR3 nucleotides read TGTGCCAGCAGCATCCGGGCTGGGAATCCGACTGTGTTCTATGGCTACACCTTC.